This T cell receptor (beta chain) was retrieved from a study of identical twins (TCRdb year 2016). A note on the overall study: The study deep-sequenced TCR alpha and beta repertoires from monozygotic twins, unrelated adults of various ages and cord blood to test whether fetal clonotypes persist. Replicate twin experiments were performed at different times using different library preparation protocols to rule out contamination.

Only healthy Caucasian donors were included. The twin cohort comprised three pairs of female monozygotic twins, all aged roughly 18 to 29 years. The RNA used for TCR libraries was isolated from peripheral blood mononuclear cells. Concerning this clonotype itself: Which antigen it targets is not known. No base quality values were provided; no much bigger clone lies one nucleotide off.

The CDR3 runs 12 amino acids, cysteine and phenylalanine included. Just CDR3 DNA is preserved here, 36 bases in frame from base 1. Between the V and J ends, shortened by 7 bases and 2 bases respectively, the junction contains 10 bases. CDR1 and CDR2 are read off the germline V gene as SQVTM and ANQGSEA. The library was generated by 5' RACE. For sequencing, an Illumina HiSeq 2000 was employed. Template switching introduced a universal primer binding site; the final cDNA contained a unique molecular identifier, enabling accurate counting of TCR cDNA molecules. Specific primers in the conserved constant-segment region were used to synthesize first-strand cDNA for TCR alpha and beta chains. To control for contamination, every cDNA library carried two barcodes: a SMART-Mk sample barcode plus Illumina barcodes. TruSeq adapter sequences along with Illumina sample barcodes were introduced in two successive PCR steps. The TCR alpha and beta cDNA libraries were sequenced on the Illumina HiSeq platform using custom primers. On the study's bioinformatics: MiGEC was used to process raw reads and extract unique molecular identifiers, and MiXCR was used to find CDR3 positions. For each individual, recombination models were inferred using an EM algorithm with the repgenHMM and IGoR tools. Shared clonotype analysis was performed with the tcR package in R, normalizing sharing by the product of cloneset sizes. To study raw recombination free of thymic and clonal selection effects, out-of-frame nonproductive sequences were analyzed. The public reads were reprocessed in TCRdb via fastp at Q25 and MiXCR, keeping in-frame beta chains. Rows matching on CDR3 protein sequence are summarized as one entry with the most common DNA and genes. The V and J calls reflect TCRdb's pipeline rather than the authors' work. The sample profile shows about 890,000 distinct CDR3 sequences; about 12% of them were found once. Around 1.6% of the sample belongs to the ten largest clones.

What the work shows at the level of the full study, not this receptor alone: Recombination models systematically underestimated out-of-frame TCR alpha sharing in monozygotic twins but agreed with sharing between unrelated individuals. Invariant T cells such as MAIT and iNKT could partly confound zero-insertion analyses, though diverse VJ usage argued against this for most clonotypes. In beta out-of-frame sequences, excess twin sharing was weaker, because having fewer shared sequences lowered the signal-to-noise ratio. Compared with coincidental sharing between unrelated individuals, out-of-frame TCR alpha sequences shared between twins had an excess of sequences with low generation probability. Fewer insertions were carried by abundant cord blood beta clonotypes; a weaker similar trend was observed in young adult naive repertoires, while no such trend was observed in memory repertoires. Because the same donors could not be followed over many years, conclusions were based on cross-sectional statistical analysis.

These sequences were also reported in another study, on yellow fever vaccine responses in identical twins. The second study reports: According to the authors, in identical twins the way T cells responded to vaccination appeared partly convergent and partly personalized. The study precisely tracked vaccine-responding T cell clones in identical twins.

The sequence derives from a woman younger than 30 in good health. The sequencing sample was made of PBMCs. This chain joins TRBV29-1 to TRBJ2-3; no D segment can be confidently identified. The nucleotides read TGCAGCGGCGCCACGAACACAGATACGCAGTATTTT. The translation is CSGATNTDTQYF.